This T cell receptor (beta chain) was found in a study of T cell responses to AZD1222 COVID-19 vaccine. Study conclusions and caveats: Nearly half of spike-specific TCRs reportedly target unmutated variant regions.

Sequencing was performed with immunoSEQ multiplex PCR; in TCRdb, only in-frame clones are kept and a portion is missing. This table holds about 120,000 clones, approximately 89% found once. This clone was seen more than once but under ten times. The antigen remains unidentified. The identical CDR3 is also encoded by other nucleotide sequences in the sample. The germline V gene has CDR1 MGHRA and CDR2 YSYEKL. The CDR3 covers 16 residues. V was shortened by 1 base and J by 8 bases, with 15 bases between the two germline ends. This sequence was found in an adult in good health. The chain is built from TRBV4-1 and TRBJ1-6, with a weak D call TRBD1 (6 bases). Sample: peripheral blood, taken on day 0 of AZD1222 vaccination. As DNA, the CDR3 is TGCGCCAGCAGCCAAGGAATACGGGGGCGGGATTCACCCCTCCACTTT. Translation gives CASSQGIRGRDSPLHF.